This T cell receptor (beta chain) came from a study of cytomegalovirus exposure and HLA in healthy donors. Assay used: immunoSEQ multiplex PCR; TCRdb lists only in-frame clones, some missing. The table shows 150,000 or so clones, with roughly 87% occurring only once. Study-wide findings and caveats: In the 120 validation repertoires, a later analysis found that first-cohort TCR clusters tended to co-occur.

With respect to this clone: Its target is not known.

This CDR3 is 16 amino acids long. Germline CDR1 and CDR2: WNHNN and SYGVQD (reference sequence). J was trimmed by 7 bases and V by 3 bases; bases with no gene match: 13. Sequencing was carried out using PBMCs. The source of this sequence is a woman between 18 and 29 years old in good health and CMV-seronegative. The rearrangement joins TRBV10-1 to TRBJ2-7; 9 nucleotides agree with TRBD2. The CDR3 spells CASSDPASGATEEQYF. The CDR3 nucleotides are TGCGCCAGCAGTGACCCGGCTAGCGGGGCCACTGAGGAGCAGTACTTC.